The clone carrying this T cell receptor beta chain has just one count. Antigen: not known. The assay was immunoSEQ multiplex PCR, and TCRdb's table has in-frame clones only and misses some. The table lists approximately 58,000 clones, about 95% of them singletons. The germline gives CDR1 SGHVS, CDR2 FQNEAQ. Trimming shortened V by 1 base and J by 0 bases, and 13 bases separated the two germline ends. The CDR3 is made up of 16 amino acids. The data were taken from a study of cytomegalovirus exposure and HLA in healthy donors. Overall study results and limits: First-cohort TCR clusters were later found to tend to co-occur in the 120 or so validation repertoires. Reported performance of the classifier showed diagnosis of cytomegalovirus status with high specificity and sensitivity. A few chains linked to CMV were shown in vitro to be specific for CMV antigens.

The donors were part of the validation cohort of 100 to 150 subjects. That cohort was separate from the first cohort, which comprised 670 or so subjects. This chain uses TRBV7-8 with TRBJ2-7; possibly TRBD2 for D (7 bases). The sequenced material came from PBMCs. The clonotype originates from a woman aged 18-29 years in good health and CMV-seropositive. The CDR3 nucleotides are TGTGCCAGCAGCTTAGGGGGGGGCGGGAGCTCCTACGAGCAGTACTTC. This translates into CASSLGGGGSSYEQYF.